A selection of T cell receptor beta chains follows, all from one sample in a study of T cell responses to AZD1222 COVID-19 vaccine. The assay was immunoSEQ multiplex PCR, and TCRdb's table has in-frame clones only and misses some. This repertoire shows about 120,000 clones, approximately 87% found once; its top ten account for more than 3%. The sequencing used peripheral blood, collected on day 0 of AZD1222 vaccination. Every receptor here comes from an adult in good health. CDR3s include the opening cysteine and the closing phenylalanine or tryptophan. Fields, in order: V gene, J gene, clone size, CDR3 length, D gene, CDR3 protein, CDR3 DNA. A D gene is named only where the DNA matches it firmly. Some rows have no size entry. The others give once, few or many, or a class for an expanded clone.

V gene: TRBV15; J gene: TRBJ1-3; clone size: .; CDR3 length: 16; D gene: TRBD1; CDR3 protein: CATSRGQGDPGNTIYF; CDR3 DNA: TGTGCCACCAGCAGGGGACAGGGTGACCCTGGAAACACCATATATTTT
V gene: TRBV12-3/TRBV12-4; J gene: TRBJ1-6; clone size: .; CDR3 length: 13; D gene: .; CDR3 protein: CASSLQGSSPLHF; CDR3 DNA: TGTGCCAGCAGTTTACAGGGGTCCTCACCCCTCCACTTT
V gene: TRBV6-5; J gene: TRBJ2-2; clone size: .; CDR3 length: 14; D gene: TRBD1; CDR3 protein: CASRRQGWAGELFF; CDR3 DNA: TGTGCCAGCAGGCGACAGGGTTGGGCCGGGGAGCTGTTTTTT
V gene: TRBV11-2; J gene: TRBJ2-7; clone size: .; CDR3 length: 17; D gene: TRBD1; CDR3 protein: CASSLPQVDRPLYEQYF; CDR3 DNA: TGTGCCAGCAGCTTACCCCAGGTGGACAGGCCCCTTTACGAGCAGTACTTC
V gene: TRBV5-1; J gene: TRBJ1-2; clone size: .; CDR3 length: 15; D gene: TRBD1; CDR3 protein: CASREAGTGNYGYTF; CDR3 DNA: TGCGCCAGCCGCGAAGCCGGGACAGGCAACTATGGCTACACCTTC
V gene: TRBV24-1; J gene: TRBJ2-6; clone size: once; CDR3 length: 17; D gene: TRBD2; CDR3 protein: CATSDSGGSPGANVLTF; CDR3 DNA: TGTGCCACCAGTGATTCGGGAGGGAGTCCTGGGGCCAACGTCCTGACTTTC
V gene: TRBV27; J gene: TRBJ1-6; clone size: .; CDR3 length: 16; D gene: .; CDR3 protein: CASRGGDVWPRSPLHF; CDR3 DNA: TGTGCCAGCAGGGGGGGGGACGTATGGCCCAGATCACCCCTCCACTTT
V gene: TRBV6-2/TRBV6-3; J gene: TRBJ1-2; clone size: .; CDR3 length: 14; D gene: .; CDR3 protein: CASSYLEGDYGYTF; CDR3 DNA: TGTGCCAGCAGTTACCTTGAAGGGGACTATGGCTACACCTTC
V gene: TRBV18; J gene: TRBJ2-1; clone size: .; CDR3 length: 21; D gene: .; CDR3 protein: CASSPYFVIADSYFSYNEQFF; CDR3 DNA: TGTGCCAGCTCCCCCTACTTTGTAATCGCTGACAGCTACTTTTCCTACAATGAGCAGTTCTTC
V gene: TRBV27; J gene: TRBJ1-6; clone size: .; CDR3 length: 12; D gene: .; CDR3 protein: CASKEGGSPLHF; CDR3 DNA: TGTGCCAGCAAGGAGGGGGGTTCACCCCTCCACTTT
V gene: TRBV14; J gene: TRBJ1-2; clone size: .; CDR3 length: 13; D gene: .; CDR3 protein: CASSLGQHYGYTF; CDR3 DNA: TGTGCCAGCAGCCTTGGACAGCACTATGGCTACACCTTC
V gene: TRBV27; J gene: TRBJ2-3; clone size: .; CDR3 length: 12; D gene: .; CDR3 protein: CASSFIGDTQYF; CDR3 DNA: TGTGCCAGCAGTTTCATAGGAGATACGCAGTATTTT
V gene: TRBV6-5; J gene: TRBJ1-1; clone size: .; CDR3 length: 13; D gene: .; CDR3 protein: CASSYSQETEAFF; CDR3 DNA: TGTGCCAGCAGTTACTCGCAGGAGACTGAAGCTTTCTTT
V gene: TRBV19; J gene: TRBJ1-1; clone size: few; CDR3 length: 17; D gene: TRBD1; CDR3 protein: CASSTEDRRVSQTEAFF; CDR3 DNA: TGTGCCAGTAGTACAGAGGACAGGAGGGTAAGTCAGACTGAAGCTTTCTTT
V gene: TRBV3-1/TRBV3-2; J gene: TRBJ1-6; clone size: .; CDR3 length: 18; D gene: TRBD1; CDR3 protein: CASSQETGGLGYNSPLHF; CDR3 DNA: TGTGCCAGCAGCCAAGAAACAGGGGGGCTCGGCTATAATTCACCCCTCCACTTT
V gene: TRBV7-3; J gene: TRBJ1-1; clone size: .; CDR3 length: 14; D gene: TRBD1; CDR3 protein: CASSSGTGITEAFF; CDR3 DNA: TGTGCCAGCAGCTCGGGGACAGGGATTACTGAAGCTTTCTTT
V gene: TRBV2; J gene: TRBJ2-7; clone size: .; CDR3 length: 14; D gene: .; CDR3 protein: CASRDADGTYEQYF; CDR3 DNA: TGTGCCAGCAGGGACGCCGACGGTACCTACGAGCAGTACTTC
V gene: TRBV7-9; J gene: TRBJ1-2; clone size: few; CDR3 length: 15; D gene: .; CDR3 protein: CASSSQTAWRYGYTF; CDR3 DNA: TGTGCCAGCAGCTCCCAAACTGCATGGAGGTATGGCTACACCTTC
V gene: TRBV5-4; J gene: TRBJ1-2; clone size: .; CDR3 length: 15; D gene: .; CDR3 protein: CASSPTPRTNYGYTF; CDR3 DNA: TGTGCCAGCAGCCCTACTCCCAGGACTAACTATGGCTACACCTTC
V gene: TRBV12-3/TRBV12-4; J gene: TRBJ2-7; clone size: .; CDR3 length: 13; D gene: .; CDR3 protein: CASSLTGPYEQYF; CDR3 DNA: TGTGCCAGCAGTTTGACGGGACCATACGAGCAGTACTTC
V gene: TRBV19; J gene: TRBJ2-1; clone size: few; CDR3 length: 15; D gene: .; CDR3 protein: CASSMKVAPGDEQFF; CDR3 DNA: TGTGCCAGTAGTATGAAGGTAGCCCCCGGCGATGAGCAGTTCTTC
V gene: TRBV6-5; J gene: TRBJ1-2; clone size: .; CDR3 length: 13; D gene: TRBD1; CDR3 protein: CASSNPGGGGYTF; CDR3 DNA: TGTGCCAGCAGTAACCCAGGGGGAGGAGGCTACACCTTC
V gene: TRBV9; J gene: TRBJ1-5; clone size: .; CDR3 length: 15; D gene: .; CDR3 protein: CASSVAAHGNQPQHF; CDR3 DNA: TGTGCCAGCAGCGTAGCGGCCCATGGCAATCAGCCCCAGCATTTT
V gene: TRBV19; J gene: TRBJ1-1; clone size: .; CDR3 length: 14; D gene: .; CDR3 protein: CASSSHILNTEAFF; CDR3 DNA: TGTGCCAGTAGTTCTCATATCCTGAACACTGAAGCTTTCTTT
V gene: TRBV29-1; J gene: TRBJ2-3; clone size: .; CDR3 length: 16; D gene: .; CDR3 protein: CSPPPRGGGDTDTQYF; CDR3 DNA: TGCAGCCCCCCTCCGAGGGGCGGAGGTGACACAGATACGCAGTATTTT
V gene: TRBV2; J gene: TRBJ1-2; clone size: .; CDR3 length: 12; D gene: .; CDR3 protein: CASVGGDYGYTF; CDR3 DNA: TGTGCCAGCGTGGGGGGCGACTATGGCTACACCTTC
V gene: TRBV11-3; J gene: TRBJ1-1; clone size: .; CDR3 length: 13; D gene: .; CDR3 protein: CASSLFWGTEAFF; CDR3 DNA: TGTGCCAGCAGCCTCTTTTGGGGCACTGAAGCTTTCTTT
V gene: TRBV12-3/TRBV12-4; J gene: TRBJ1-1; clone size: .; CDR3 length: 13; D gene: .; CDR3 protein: CASNLGGITEAFF; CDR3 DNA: TGTGCCAGCAACCTGGGGGGAATTACTGAAGCTTTCTTT
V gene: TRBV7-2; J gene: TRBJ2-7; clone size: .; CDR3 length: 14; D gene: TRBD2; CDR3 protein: CASSNSGGAHEQYF; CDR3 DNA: TGTGCCAGCAGCAATAGCGGGGGGGCGCACGAGCAGTACTTC
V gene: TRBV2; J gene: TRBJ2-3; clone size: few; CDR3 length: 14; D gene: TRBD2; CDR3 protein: CAGISGVIGDTQYF; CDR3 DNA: TGTGCCGGGATTAGCGGGGTAATAGGGGATACGCAGTATTTT
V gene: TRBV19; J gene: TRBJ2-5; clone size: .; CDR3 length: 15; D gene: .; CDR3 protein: CASSTSTSFQETQYF; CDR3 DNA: TGTGCCAGTAGTACCTCAACTAGTTTCCAAGAGACCCAGTACTTC
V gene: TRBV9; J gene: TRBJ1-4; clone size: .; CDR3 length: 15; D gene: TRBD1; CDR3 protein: CASSARQGAFEKLFF; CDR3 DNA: TGTGCCAGCAGCGCAAGACAGGGGGCATTTGAAAAACTGTTTTTT
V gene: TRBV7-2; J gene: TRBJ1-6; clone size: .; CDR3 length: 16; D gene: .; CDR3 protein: CASSLGGSRVGSPLHF; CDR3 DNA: TGTGCCAGCAGCTTAGGCGGCAGTAGGGTTGGTTCACCCCTCCACTTT
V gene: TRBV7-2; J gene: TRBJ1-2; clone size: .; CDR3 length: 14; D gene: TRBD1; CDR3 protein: CASSWGTGGSGYTF; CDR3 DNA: TGTGCCAGCAGCTGGGGGACAGGGGGCAGTGGCTACACCTTC
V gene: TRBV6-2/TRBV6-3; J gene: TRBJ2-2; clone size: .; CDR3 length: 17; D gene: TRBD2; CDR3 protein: CASTPAGGLAGPGELFF; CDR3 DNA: TGTGCCAGCACCCCCGCAGGGGGACTAGCGGGGCCCGGGGAGCTGTTTTTT
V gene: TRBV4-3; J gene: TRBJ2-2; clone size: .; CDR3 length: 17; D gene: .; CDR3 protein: CASSQEPGDSAAGELFF; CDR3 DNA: TGCGCCAGCAGCCAAGAGCCAGGGGATAGCGCCGCCGGGGAGCTGTTTTTT
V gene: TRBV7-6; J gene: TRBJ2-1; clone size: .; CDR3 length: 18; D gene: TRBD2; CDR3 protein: CATSGWLGAGGSYNEQFF; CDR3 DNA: TGTGCCACCTCCGGTTGGCTTGGGGCGGGGGGCTCCTACAATGAGCAGTTCTTC
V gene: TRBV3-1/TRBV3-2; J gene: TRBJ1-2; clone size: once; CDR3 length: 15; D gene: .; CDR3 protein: CASSTIPGYTYGYTF; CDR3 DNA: TGTGCCAGCAGCACTATCCCAGGCTACACCTATGGCTACACCTTC
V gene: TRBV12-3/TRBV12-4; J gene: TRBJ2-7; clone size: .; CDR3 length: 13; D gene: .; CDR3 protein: CASSLRTRYEQYF; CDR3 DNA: TGTGCCAGCAGTTTAAGGACCCGCTACGAGCAGTACTTC
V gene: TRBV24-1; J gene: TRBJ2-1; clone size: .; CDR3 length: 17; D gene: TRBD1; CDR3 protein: CATSPTPGQGFYNEQFF; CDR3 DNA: TGTGCCACCAGTCCAACGCCGGGACAGGGGTTCTACAATGAGCAGTTCTTC
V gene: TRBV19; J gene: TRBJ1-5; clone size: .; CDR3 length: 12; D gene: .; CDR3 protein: CASNPAHQPQHF; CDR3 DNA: TGTGCCAGTAATCCGGCCCACCAGCCCCAGCATTTT
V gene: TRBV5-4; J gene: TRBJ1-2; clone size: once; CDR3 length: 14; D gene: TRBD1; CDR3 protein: CASTRDRDHYGYTF; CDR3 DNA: TGTGCCAGCACCCGGGACAGGGATCACTATGGCTACACCTTC
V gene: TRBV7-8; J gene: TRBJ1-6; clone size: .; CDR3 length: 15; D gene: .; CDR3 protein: CASSLGHLRDSPLHF; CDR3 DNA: TGTGCCAGCAGCTTGGGACACCTGAGGGATTCACCCCTCCACTTT
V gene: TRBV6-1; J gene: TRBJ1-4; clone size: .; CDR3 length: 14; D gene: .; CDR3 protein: CASSEVPGPTFRFF; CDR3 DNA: TGTGCCAGCAGTGAAGTCCCCGGGCCCACATTCCGGTTTTTT
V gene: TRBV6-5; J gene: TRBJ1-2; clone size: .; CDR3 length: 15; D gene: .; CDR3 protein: CASSTTGQANYGYTF; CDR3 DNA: TGTGCCAGCAGTACAACAGGGCAAGCTAACTATGGCTACACCTTC
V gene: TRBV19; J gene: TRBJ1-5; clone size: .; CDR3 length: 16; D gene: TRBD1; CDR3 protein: CASMTLVTGAGQPQHF; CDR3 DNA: TGTGCCAGTATGACTTTGGTGACAGGGGCGGGTCAGCCCCAGCATTTT
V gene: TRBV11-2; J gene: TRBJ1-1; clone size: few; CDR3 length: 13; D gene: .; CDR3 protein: CASSLSENTEAFF; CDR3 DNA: TGTGCCAGCAGCTTATCGGAGAACACTGAAGCTTTCTTT
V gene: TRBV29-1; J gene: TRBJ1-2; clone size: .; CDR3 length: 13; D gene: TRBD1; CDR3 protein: CSVQDRDVYGYTF; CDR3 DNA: TGCAGCGTCCAGGACAGGGACGTATATGGCTACACCTTC